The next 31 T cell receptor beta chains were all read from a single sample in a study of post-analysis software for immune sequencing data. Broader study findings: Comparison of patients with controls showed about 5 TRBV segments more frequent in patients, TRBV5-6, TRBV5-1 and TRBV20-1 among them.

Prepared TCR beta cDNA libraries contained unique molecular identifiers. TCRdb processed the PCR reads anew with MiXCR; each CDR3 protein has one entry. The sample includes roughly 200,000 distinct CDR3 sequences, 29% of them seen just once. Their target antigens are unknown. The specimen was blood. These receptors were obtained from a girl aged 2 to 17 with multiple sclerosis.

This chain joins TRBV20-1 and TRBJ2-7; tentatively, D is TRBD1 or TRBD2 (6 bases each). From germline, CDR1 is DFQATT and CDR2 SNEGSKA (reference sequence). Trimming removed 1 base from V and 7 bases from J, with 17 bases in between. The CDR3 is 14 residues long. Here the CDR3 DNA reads TGCAGTGCTAGAGTTGGGGGGCCCCAGAGGGAGCAGTACTTC. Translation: CSARVGGPQREQYF.

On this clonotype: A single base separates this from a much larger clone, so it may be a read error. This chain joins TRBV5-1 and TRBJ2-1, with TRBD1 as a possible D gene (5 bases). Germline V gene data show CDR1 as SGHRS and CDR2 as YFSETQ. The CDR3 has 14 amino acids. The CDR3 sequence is CASSLRETGNEQSF. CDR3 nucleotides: TGCGCCAGCAGCTTGAGGGAAACAGGTAATGAGCAGTCCTTC. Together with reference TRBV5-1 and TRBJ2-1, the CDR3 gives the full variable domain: KAGVTQTPRYLIKTRGQQVTLSCSPISGHRSVSWYQQTPGQGLQFLFEYFSETQRNKGNFPGRFSGRQFSNSRSEMNVSTLELGDSALYLCASSLRETGNEQSFGPGTRLTVL.

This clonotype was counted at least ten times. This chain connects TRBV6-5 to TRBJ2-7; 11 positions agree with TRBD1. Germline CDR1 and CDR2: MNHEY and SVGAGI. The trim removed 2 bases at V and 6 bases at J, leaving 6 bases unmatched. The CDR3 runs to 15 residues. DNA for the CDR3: TGTGCCAGCAGTTACGCCGGGACAGGGGGAGGCGAGCAGTACTTC. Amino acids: CASSYAGTGGGEQYF.

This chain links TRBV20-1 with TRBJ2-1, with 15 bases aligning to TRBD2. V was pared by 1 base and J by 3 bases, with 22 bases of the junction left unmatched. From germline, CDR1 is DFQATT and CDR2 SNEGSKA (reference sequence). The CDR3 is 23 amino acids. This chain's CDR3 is CSARAAPRGLAGGFPTSYNEQFF. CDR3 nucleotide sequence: TGCAGTGCTAGAGCCGCCCCCCGAGGACTAGCGGGAGGGTTTCCAACAAGCTACAATGAGCAGTTCTTC.

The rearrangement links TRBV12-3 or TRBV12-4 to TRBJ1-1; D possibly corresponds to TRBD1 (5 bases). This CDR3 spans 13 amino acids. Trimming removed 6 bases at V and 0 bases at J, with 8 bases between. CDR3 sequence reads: CASRDTLNTEAFF. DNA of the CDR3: TGTGCCAGCAGGGACACCCTGAACACTGAAGCTTTCTTT.

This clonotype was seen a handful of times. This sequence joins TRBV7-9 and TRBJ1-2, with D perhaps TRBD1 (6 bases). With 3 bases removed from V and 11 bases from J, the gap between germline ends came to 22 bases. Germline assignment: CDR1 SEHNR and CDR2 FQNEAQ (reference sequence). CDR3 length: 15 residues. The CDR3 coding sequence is TGTGCCAGCAGCTTTTATAGGGACACCCAACTCGTTTACACCTTC. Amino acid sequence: CASSFYRDTQLVYTF. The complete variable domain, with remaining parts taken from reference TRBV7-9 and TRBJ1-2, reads DTGVSQNPRHKITKRGQNVTFRCDPISEHNRLYWYRQTLGQGPEFLTYFQNEAQLEKSRLLSDRFSAERPKGSFSTLEIQRTEQGDSAMYLCASSFYRDTQLVYTFGSGTRLTVV.

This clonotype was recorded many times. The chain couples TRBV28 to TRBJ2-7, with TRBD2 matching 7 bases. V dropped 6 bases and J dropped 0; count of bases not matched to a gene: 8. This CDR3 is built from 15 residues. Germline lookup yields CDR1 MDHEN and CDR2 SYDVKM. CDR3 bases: TGTGCCAGCAGCCGGAGCGGGATTAGCTCCTACGAGCAGTACTTC. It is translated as CASSRSGISSYEQYF.

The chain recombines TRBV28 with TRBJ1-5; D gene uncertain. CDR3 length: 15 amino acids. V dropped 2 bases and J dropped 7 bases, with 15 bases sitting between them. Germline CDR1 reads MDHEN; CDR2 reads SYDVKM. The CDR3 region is CASSLEYREEQPQHF. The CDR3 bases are TGTGCCAGCAGTTTAGAGTATCGGGAAGAACAGCCCCAGCATTTT.

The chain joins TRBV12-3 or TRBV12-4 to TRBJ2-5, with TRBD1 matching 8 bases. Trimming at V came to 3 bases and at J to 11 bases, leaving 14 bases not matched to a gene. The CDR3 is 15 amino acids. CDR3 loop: CASSFWTGSFYGQYF. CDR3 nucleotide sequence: TGTGCCAGCAGTTTTTGGACAGGGTCTTTCTACGGGCAGTACTTC.

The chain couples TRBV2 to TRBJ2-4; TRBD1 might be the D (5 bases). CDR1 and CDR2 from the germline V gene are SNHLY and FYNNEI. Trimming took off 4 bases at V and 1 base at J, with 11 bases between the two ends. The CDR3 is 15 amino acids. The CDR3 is CASSAEKGAKNIQYF. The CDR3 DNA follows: TGTGCCAGCAGTGCAGAGAAGGGGGCCAAAAACATTCAGTACTTC.

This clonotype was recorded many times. CDR3 in DNA: TGTGCCACCAGCAGAGATCGACAGAGGAACACTGAAGCTTTCTTT. Residues: CATSRDRQRNTEAFF. This chain uses TRBV15 with TRBJ1-1, with D tentatively TRBD1 (5 bases). Deletions cut 0 bases from V and 1 base from J, with 9 bases between. The V gene's germline CDR1 is LNHNV and CDR2 YYDKDF (reference sequence). This CDR3 has 15 amino acids.

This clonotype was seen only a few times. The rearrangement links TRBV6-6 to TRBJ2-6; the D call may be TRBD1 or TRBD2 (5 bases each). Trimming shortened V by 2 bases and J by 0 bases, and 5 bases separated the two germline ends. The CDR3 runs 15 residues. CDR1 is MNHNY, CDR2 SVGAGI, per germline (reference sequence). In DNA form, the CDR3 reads TGTGCCAGCAGTTACGGGGGCTCTGGGGCCAACGTCCTGACTTTC. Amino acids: CASSYGGSGANVLTF.

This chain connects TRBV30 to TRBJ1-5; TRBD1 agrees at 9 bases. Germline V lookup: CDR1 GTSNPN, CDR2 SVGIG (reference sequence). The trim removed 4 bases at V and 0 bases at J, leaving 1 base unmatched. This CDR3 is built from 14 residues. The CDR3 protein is CAWKGQGSNQPQHF. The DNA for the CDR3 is TGTGCCTGGAAGGGACAGGGTAGCAATCAGCCCCAGCATTTT.

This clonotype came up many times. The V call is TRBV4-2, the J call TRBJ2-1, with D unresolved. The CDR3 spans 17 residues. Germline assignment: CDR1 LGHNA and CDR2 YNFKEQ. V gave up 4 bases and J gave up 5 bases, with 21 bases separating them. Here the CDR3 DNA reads TGTGCCAGCAGCCCCGGAGCTCAGCCCCAGAATCACAATGAGCAGTTCTTC. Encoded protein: CASSPGAQPQNHNEQFF.

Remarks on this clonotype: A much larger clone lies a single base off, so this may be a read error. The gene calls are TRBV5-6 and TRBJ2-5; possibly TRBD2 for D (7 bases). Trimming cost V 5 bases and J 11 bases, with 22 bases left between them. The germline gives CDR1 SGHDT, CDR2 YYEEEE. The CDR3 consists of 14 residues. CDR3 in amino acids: CASRARGGGHEQYF. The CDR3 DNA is TGTGCCAGCAGAGCAAGAGGGGGGGGCCATGAGCAGTACTTC.

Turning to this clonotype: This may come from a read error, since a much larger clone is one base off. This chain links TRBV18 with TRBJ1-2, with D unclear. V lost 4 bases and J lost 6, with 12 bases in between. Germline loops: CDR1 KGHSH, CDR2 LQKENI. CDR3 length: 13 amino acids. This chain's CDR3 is CASSLPNEDGYTF. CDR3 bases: TGTGCCAGCTCACTACCAAACGAGGATGGCTACACCTTC.

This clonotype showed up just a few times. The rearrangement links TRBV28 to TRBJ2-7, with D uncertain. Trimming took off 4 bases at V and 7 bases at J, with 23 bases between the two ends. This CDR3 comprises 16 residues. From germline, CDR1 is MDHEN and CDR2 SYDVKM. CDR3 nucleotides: TGTGCCAGCAGTTCCCGTGGCAACTACACCTACAATGAGCAGTACTTC. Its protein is CASSSRGNYTYNEQYF.

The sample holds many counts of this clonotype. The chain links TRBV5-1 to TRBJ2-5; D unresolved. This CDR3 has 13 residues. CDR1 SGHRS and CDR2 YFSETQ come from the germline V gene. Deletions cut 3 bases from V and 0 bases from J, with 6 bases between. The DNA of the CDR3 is TGCGCCAGCAGCTCAGTGTACCAAGAGACCCAGTACTTC. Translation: CASSSVYQETQYF.

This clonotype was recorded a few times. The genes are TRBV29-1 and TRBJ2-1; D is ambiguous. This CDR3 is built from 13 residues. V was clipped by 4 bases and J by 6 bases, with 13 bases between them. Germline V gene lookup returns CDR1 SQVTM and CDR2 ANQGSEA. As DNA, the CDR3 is TGCAGCGTTGGGCGTGCCTACCCCAATGAGCAGTTCTTC. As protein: CSVGRAYPNEQFF.

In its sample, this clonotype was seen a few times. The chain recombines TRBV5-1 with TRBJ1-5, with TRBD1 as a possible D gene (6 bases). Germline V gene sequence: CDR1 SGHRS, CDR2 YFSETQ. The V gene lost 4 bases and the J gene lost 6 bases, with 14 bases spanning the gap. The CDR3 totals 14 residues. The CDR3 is CASSLEGGIQPQHF. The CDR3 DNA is TGCGCCAGCAGCCTCGAGGGGGGTATTCAGCCCCAGCATTTT.

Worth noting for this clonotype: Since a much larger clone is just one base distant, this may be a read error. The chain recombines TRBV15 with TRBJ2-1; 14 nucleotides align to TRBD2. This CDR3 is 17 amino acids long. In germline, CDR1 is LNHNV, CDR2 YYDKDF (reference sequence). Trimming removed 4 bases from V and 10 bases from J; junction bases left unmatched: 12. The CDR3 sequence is CATSIVGGLAGENEQFF. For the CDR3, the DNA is TGTGCCACCAGCATAGTGGGGGGACTAGCGGGAGAAAACGAGCAGTTCTTC.

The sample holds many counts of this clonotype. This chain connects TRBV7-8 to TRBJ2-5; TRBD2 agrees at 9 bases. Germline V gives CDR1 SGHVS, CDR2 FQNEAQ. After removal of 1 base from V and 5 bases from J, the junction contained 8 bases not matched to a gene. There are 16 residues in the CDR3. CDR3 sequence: CASSLGLAGTRETQYF. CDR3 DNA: TGTGCCAGCAGCTTAGGGCTAGCGGGAACTAGGGAGACCCAGTACTTC. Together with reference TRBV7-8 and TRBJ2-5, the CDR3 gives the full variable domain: GAGVSQSPRYKVAKRGQDVALRCDPISGHVSLFWYQQALGQGPEFLTYFQNEAQLDKSGLPSDRFFAERPEGSVSTLKIQRTQQEDSAVYLCASSLGLAGTRETQYFGPGTRLLVL.

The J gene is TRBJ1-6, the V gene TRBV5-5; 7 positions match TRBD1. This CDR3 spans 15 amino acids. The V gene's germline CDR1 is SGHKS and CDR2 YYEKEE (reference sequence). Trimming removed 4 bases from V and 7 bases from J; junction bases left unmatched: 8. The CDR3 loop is CASSTRTGANSPLHF. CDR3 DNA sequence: TGTGCCAGCAGCACCCGGACAGGCGCCAATTCACCCCTCCACTTT. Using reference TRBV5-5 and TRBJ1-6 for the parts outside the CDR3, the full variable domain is DAGVTQSPTHLIKTRGQQVTLRCSPISGHKSVSWYQQVLGQGPQFIFQYYEKEERGRGNFPDRFSARQFPNYSSELNVNALLLGDSALYLCASSTRTGANSPLHFGNGTRLTVT.

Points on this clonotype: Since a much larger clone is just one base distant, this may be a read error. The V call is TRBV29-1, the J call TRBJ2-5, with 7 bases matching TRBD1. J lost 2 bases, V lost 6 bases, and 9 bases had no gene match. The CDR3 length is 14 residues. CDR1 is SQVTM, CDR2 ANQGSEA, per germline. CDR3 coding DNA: TGCAGCGTCAAGAGGACAGGCGGACAAGAGACCCAGTACTTC. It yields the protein CSVKRTGGQETQYF.

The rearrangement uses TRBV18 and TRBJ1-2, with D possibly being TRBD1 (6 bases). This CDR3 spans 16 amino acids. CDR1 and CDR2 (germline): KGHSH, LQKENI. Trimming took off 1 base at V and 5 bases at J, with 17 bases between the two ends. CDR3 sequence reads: CASSPQDSGTGYGYTF. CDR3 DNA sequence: TGTGCCAGCTCACCACAGGACAGCGGTACTGGGTATGGCTACACCTTC. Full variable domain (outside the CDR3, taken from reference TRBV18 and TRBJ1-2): NAGVMQNPRHLVRRRGQEARLRCSPMKGHSHVYWYRQLPEEGLKFMVYLQKENIIDESGMPKERFSAEFPKEGPSILRIQQVVRGDSAAYFCASSPQDSGTGYGYTFGSGTRLTVV.

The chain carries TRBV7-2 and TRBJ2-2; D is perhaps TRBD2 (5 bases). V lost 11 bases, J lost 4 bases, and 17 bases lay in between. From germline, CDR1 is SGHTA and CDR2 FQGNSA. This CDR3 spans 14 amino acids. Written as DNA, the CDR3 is TGTGCCCGCGCCGGTAGCGTGACCACCGGGGAGCTGTTTTTT. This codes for CARAGSVTTGELFF.

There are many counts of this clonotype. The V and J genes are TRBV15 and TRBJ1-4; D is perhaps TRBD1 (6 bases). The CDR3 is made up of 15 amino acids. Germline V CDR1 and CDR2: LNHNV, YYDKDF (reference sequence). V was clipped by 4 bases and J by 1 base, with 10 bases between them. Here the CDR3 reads CATSTQTGTNEKLFF. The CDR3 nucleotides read TGTGCCACCAGCACCCAGACAGGAACTAATGAAAAACTGTTTTTT.

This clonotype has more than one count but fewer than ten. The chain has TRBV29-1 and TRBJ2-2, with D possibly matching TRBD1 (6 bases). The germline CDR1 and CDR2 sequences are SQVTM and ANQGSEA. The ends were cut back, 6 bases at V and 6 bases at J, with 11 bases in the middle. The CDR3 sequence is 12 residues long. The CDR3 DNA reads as TGCAGCGTGGGAACAGGGCCCGGGGAGCTGTTTTTT. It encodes CSVGTGPGELFF.

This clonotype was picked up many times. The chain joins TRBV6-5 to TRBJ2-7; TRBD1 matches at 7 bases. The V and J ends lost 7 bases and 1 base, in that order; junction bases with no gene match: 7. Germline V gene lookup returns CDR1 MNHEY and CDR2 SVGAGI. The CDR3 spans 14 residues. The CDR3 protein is CASNNDRDSYEQYF. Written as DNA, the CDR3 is TGTGCCAGCAATAACGACAGGGATTCCTACGAGCAGTACTTC.

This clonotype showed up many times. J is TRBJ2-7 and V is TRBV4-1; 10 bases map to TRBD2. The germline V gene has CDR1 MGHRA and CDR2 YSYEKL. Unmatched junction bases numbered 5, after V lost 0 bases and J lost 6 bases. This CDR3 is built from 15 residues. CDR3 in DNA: TGCGCCAGCAGCCAAGATCGGCTAGCGGGGGTCGAGCAGTACTTC. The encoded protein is CASSQDRLAGVEQYF.

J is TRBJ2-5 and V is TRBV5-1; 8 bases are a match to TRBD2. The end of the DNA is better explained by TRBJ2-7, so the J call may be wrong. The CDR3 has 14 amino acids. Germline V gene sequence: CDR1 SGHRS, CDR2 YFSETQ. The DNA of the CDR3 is TGCGCCAGCAGCTTGACGGGAGGGCCCTACGAGCAGTACTTC. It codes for CASSLTGGPYEQYF.